The 7 T cell receptor beta chains in this list originate from one sample, sequenced in a study of TIL therapy for anti-PD-1-resistant metastatic lung cancer. The immunoSEQ assay was v3. Produced via immunoSEQ multiplex PCR; TCRdb's table is partial and in-frame only. The data show tens of thousands of clones, around 87% seen once. Time point: pre-treatment sample, taken before nivolumab and TIL therapy. This material consisted of blood, taken at baseline. The receptors stem from a person aged 25 to 85 with non-small cell lung cancer.

The chain links TRBV5-1 to TRBJ1-2; D perhaps matches TRBD1 (5 bases). The germline V and J ends were trimmed by 0 bases and 3 bases, with 6 bases remaining between them. Germline V CDR1 and CDR2: SGHRS, YFSETQ. This CDR3 is built from 13 residues. The CDR3 loop is CASSLAGYYGYTF. The CDR3 region has the DNA TGCGCCAGCAGCTTGGCAGGGTACTATGGCTACACCTTC.

V is TRBV6-1 and J is TRBJ1-6; D perhaps matches TRBD1 (6 bases). V lost 2 bases and J lost 10, with 12 bases in between. The length of the CDR3 is 14 residues. CDR1 and CDR2 from the germline V gene are MNHNS and SASEGT. CDR3: CASSETRGPSPLHF. In nucleotides, the CDR3 is TGTGCCAGCAGTGAAACCAGGGGACCATCACCCCTCCACTTT.

The V gene is TRBV27, the J gene TRBJ2-7, with D hard to call. Germline V CDR1 and CDR2: MNHEY, SMNVEV (reference sequence). The CDR3 is made up of 11 amino acids. Trimming removed 5 bases from V and 6 bases from J, with 8 bases in between. The CDR3 protein is CASSSVGEQYF. The CDR3, as DNA: TGTGCCAGCAGTAGCGTGGGCGAGCAGTACTTC.

This chain links TRBV6-5 with TRBJ2-1, with 8 nucleotides matching TRBD2. Germline V gives CDR1 MNHEY, CDR2 SVGAGI. With 6 bases clipped from V and 0 bases from J, the junction kept 4 bases outside the gene matches. There are 15 residues in the CDR3. The CDR3 reads CASSPLAGSYNEQFF. In DNA, the CDR3 is TGTGCCAGCAGCCCGCTAGCGGGCTCCTACAATGAGCAGTTCTTC.

The count of this clone is one. V and J are TRBV6-2 or TRBV6-3 and TRBJ1-6; TRBD1 matches 9 bases. Germline CDR1 MNHEY, CDR2 SVGEGT. The CDR3 loop spans 18 amino acids. Trimming at V came to 4 bases and at J to 2 bases, leaving 9 bases not matched to a gene. The CDR3 region has the DNA TGTGCCAGCAGTTTTACTACAGGGGGCGGCACCTATAATTCACCCCTCCACTTT. As protein: CASSFTTGGGTYNSPLHF.

The chain is built from TRBV5-3 and TRBJ1-3, with 9 bases aligning to TRBD1. TRBV5-3 is given ORF status, its function remaining uncertain. The CDR3 totals 17 residues. J gave up 4 bases and V 4 bases, and 12 bases lay outside the gene matches. DNA for the CDR3: TGTGCCAGAAGCCCGGCTTCCGGGACAGGGAAAGGAAACACCATATATTTT. This gives the protein CARSPASGTGKGNTIYF.

The chain combines TRBV24-1 with TRBJ1-4; D call uncertain. CDR1 is KGHDR, CDR2 SFDVKD, per germline. The CDR3 has 16 residues. V lost 0 bases, J lost 4 bases, and 11 bases lay in between. The CDR3 DNA follows: TGTGCCACCAGTGATTTGCTCGGAAAAGTTAATGAAAAACTGTTTTTT. This sequence encodes CATSDLLGKVNEKLFF.